What follows is one TCR beta chain and its context. The antigen remains undetermined. The sample belongs to a study of T cell responses to AZD1222 COVID-19 vaccine. The study's findings and limits: Baseline seropositives among AZD1222 recipients totaled only five to seven. Females made up more of the donors, who were largely white British, and clonal diversity may have come out too low.

The CDR3 sequence is 15 residues long. The germline V and J ends were trimmed by 7 bases and 2 bases, with 12 bases remaining between them. CDR1 and CDR2 (germline): SNHLY, FYNNEI. Libraries were prepared by immunoSEQ multiplex PCR; TCRdb keeps only in-frame clonotypes and omits some of them. The sample has 120,000 or so clones; 70% to 90% are singletons. The sequencing here drew on peripheral blood, taken 28 days after the second AZD1222 dose. The receptor comes from an adult who received the AZD1222 COVID-19 vaccine. The chain joins TRBV2 to TRBJ2-6; D perhaps matches TRBD1 (6 bases). This chain's CDR3 is CASIRQATGANVLTF. The CDR3 DNA follows: TGTGCCAGCATAAGACAGGCCACTGGGGCCAACGTCCTGACTTTC.